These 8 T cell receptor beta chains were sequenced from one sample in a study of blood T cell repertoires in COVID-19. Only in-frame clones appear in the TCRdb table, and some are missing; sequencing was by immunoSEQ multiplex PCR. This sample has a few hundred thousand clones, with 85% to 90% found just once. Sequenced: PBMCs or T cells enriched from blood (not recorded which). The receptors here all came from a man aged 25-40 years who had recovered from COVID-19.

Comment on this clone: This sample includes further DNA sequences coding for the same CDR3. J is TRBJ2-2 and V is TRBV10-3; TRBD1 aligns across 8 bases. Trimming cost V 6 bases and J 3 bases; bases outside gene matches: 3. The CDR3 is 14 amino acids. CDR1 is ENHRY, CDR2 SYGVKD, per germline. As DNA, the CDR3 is TGTGCCATCAGCGGACAGGGAGACACCGGGGAGCTGTTTTTT. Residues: CAISGQGDTGELFF.

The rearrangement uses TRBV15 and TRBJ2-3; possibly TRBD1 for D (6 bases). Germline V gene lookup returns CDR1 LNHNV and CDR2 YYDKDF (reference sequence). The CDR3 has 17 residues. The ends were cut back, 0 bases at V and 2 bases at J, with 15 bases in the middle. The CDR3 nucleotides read TGTGCCACCAGCAGAGATAAGAGCAGGGGTCCCACAGATACGCAGTATTTT. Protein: CATSRDKSRGPTDTQYF.

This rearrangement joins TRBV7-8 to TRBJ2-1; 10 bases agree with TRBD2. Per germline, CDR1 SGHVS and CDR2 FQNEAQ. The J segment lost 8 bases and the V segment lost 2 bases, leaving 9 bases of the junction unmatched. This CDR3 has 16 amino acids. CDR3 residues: CASSLFSSGSLHEQFF. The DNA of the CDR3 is TGTGCCAGCAGCTTATTCTCTAGCGGGAGTTTACATGAGCAGTTCTTC.

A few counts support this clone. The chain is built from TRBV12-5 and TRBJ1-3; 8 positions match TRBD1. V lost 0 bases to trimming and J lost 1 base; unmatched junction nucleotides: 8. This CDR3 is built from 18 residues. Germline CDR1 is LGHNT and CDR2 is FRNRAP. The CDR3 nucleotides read TGTGCTAGTGGTTTGGTGGTAACCCGGACAGGGTCTGGAAACACCATATATTTT. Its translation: CASGLVVTRTGSGNTIYF.

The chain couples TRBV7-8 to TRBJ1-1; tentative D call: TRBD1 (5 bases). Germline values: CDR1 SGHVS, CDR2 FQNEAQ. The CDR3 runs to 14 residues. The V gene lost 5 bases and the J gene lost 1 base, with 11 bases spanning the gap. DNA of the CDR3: TGTGCCAGCAGCCAGCAGGGCTCGAACACTGAAGCTTTCTTT. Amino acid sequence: CASSQQGSNTEAFF.

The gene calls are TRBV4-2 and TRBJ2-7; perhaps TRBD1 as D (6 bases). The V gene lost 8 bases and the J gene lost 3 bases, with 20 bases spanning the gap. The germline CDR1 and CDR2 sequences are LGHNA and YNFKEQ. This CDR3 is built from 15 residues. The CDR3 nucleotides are TGTGCCAGCGCTGATTTCAGAGACAGGTTCTACGAGCAGTACTTC. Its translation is CASADFRDRFYEQYF.

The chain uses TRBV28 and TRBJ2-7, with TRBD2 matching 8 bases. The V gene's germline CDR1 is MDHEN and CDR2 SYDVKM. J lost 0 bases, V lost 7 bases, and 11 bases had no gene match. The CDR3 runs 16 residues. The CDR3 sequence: CASNPGGAGGSYEQYF. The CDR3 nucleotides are TGTGCCAGCAACCCCGGGGGGGCGGGAGGCTCCTACGAGCAGTACTTC.

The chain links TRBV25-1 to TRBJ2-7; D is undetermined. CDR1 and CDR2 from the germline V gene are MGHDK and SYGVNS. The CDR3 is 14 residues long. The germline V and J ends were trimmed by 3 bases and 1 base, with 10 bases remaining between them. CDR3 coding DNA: TGTGCCAGCAGTGATCCAGGTCCTTCCTACGAGCAGTACTTC. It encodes CASSDPGPSYEQYF.